This is a list of T cell receptor beta chains from one sample in a study of blood T cell repertoires in COVID-19. Assay used: immunoSEQ multiplex PCR; TCRdb lists only in-frame clones, some missing. The profile shows roughly 240,000 clones, 88% of them singletons. The source material was PBMCs or T cells enriched from blood (not recorded which). The receptor set was obtained from a woman aged 40-49 years with acute COVID-19. CDR3s include the opening cysteine and the closing phenylalanine or tryptophan. Fields, in order: V gene, J gene, D gene, clone size, CDR3 DNA, CDR3 protein. D genes are given only for firm matches. The size of a clone is reported for some rows only, either as once, few or many, or as a class for expanded clones.

V: TRBV11-2
J: TRBJ2-5
D: -
size: -
DNA: TGTGCCAGCAGCCCCAGGGGCCCGGAGACCCAGTACTTC
CDR3: CASSPRGPETQYF

V: TRBV19
J: TRBJ1-1
D: TRBD1
size: -
DNA: TGTGCCAGCCAAGTGTCAGGGGGGTTGGGGACTGAAGCTTTCTTT
CDR3: CASQVSGGLGTEAFF

V: TRBV27
J: TRBJ2-1
D: TRBD2
size: -
DNA: TGTGCCAGCAACCTCTTGGGGCGGGAGATGGATGAGCAGTTCTTC
CDR3: CASNLLGREMDEQFF

V: TRBV12-3/TRBV12-4
J: TRBJ1-2
D: TRBD1
size: -
DNA: TGTGCCAGCAGCTCCGGGACAGTCTATGGCTACACCTTC
CDR3: CASSSGTVYGYTF

V: TRBV21-1
J: TRBJ1-5
D: -
size: once
DNA: TGTGCCAGCAGCAAATCCCCCCCAGGGGCAGGCAATCAGCCCCAGCATTTT
CDR3: CASSKSPPGAGNQPQHF

V: TRBV5-4
J: TRBJ2-7
D: TRBD2
size: once
DNA: TGTGCCAGCAGCCGGGACTATGAGCAGTACTTC
CDR3: CASSRDYEQYF

V: TRBV24-1
J: TRBJ1-5
D: TRBD1
size: -
DNA: TGTGCCACCAGTGACTCGGACAGGGCTCAGCCCCAGCATTTT
CDR3: CATSDSDRAQPQHF

V: TRBV7-2
J: TRBJ1-2
D: TRBD1
size: -
DNA: TGTGCCAGCAGCTTAGTTTTGCCTAATTTAGGACAGGGAGGCTATGGCTACACCTTC
CDR3: CASSLVLPNLGQGGYGYTF

V: TRBV3-1/TRBV3-2
J: TRBJ1-5
D: -
size: -
DNA: TGTGCCAGCACGTGGACAGACAAGGTACCACCCAATCAGCCCCAGCATTTT
CDR3: CASTWTDKVPPNQPQHF

V: TRBV5-1
J: TRBJ1-2
D: TRBD1
size: -
DNA: TGCGCCAGCAGTTTTGGACAGGGTGATGGCTACACCTTC
CDR3: CASSFGQGDGYTF

V: TRBV18
J: TRBJ1-6
D: TRBD1
size: -
DNA: TGTGCCAGCTCACCGGAGGGACAGGGAGGGTCCTATAATTCACCCCTCCACTTT
CDR3: CASSPEGQGGSYNSPLHF

V: TRBV7-2
J: TRBJ1-2
D: -
size: -
DNA: TGTGCCAGCAGCCCGGGGACAACAGCTAACTATGGCTACACCTTC
CDR3: CASSPGTTANYGYTF

V: TRBV5-1
J: TRBJ2-1
D: -
size: -
DNA: TGCGCCAGCAGGCAAGCGGCAGGAGGGAATGAGCAGTTCTTC
CDR3: CASRQAAGGNEQFF

V: TRBV24-1
J: TRBJ2-1
D: -
size: -
DNA: TGTGCCACCAGTGATCTGGCAGAATCCTACAATGAGCAGTTCTTC
CDR3: CATSDLAESYNEQFF

V: TRBV11-2
J: TRBJ2-7
D: TRBD1
size: few
DNA: TGTGCCAGCAGCCCCAACAGGGGGCCCATCCCCTACGAGCAGTACTTC
CDR3: CASSPNRGPIPYEQYF

V: TRBV2
J: TRBJ2-3
D: TRBD1
size: -
DNA: TGTGCCAGCAGTGAGTGGTTGAGGGGGCTCTCAGATACGCAGTATTTT
CDR3: CASSEWLRGLSDTQYF

V: TRBV11-3
J: TRBJ2-3
D: -
size: -
DNA: TGTGCCAGCAGCCGCGAAGTCACAGATACGCAGTATTTT
CDR3: CASSREVTDTQYF

V: TRBV25-1
J: TRBJ1-5
D: -
size: -
DNA: TGTGCCAGCAGCTCCGGGGAGGGAGGAAATCAGCCCCAGCATTTT
CDR3: CASSSGEGGNQPQHF

V: TRBV10-3
J: TRBJ1-1
D: -
size: -
DNA: TGTGCCATCAGCGTCGGGAGAGGTTACACTGAAGCTTTCTTT
CDR3: CAISVGRGYTEAFF

V: TRBV19
J: TRBJ2-7
D: TRBD2
size: -
DNA: TGTGCCAGCTCTAGACGGGGGGGCCCCTACGAGCAGTACTTC
CDR3: CASSRRGGPYEQYF

V: TRBV19
J: TRBJ2-5
D: -
size: -
DNA: TGTGCCAGTAGTATTTCGGGAGAGACCCAGTACTTC
CDR3: CASSISGETQYF

V: TRBV3-1/TRBV3-2
J: TRBJ2-3
D: -
size: once
DNA: TGTGCCAGCAGCCAATCCCCCGGGACTGTCACAGATACGCAGTATTTT
CDR3: CASSQSPGTVTDTQYF

V: TRBV11-2
J: TRBJ2-1
D: TRBD2
size: few
DNA: TGTGCCAGCAGCTCGGGGACTAGCGGACTCAATGAGCAGTTCTTC
CDR3: CASSSGTSGLNEQFF

V: TRBV2
J: TRBJ2-1
D: TRBD2
size: -
DNA: TGTGCCAGCAGCAACGGACTAGCGGAAGCCAATGAGCAGTTCTTC
CDR3: CASSNGLAEANEQFF